Each of the 17 T cell receptor beta chains below was sequenced from the same sample in a study of CD8+ T cells in alopecia areata. Investigators isolated RNA and reverse transcribed it into cDNA to act as the sequencing template. Sequenced by immunoSEQ multiplex PCR; TCRdb stores in-frame clones only, minus some. The sample lists more than 90,000 clones; around two fifths were seen once. Source material: CD4+ T cells sorted from blood. These receptors were obtained from a human donor with alopecia areata.

This clone has more than one count but fewer than ten. This chain links TRBV19 with TRBJ2-5; possibly TRBD1 for D (6 bases). Trimming removed 5 bases from V and 2 bases from J, with 12 bases in between. The CDR3 extends over 14 amino acids. Germline V gene data show CDR1 as LNHDA and CDR2 as SQIVND (reference sequence). The CDR3 loop is CASSLRTVQETQYF. The CDR3 DNA reads as TGTGCCAGTAGTCTTCGGACAGTGCAAGAGACCCAGTACTTC.

There are many counts of this clone. The chain carries TRBV4-1 and TRBJ2-1; D is undetermined. The V and J ends lost 4 bases and 5 bases respectively, with 18 bases between them. Germline V CDR1 and CDR2: MGHRA, YSYEKL. This CDR3 is 16 amino acids long. CDR3 bases: TGCGCCAGCAGCCCGGAAGGAGTAGTTTCCCACAATGAGCAGTTCTTC. This gives the protein CASSPEGVVSHNEQFF.

The V and J genes are TRBV29-1 and TRBJ1-5; D not resolved. Germline V gene sequence: CDR1 SQVTM, CDR2 ANQGSEA. The CDR3 length is 12 residues. V lost 6 bases and J 3 bases, leaving 9 bases between the germline ends. CDR3 in amino acids: CSVRDFNQPQHF. As DNA, the CDR3 is TGCAGCGTGCGGGATTTCAATCAGCCCCAGCATTTT. The whole variable domain, filled in from reference TRBV29-1 and TRBJ1-5, reads SAVISQKPSRDICQRGTSLTIQCQVDSQVTMMFWYRQQPGQSLTLIATANQGSEATYESGFVIDKFPISRPNLTFSTLTVSNMSPEDSSIYLCSVRDFNQPQHFGDGTRLSIL.

This sequence joins TRBV9 and TRBJ2-3; 13 bases match TRBD2. V was pared by 2 bases and J by 8 bases, with 14 bases of the junction left unmatched. Germline CDR1 and CDR2: SGDLS and YYNGEE. The CDR3 is 18 residues long. The CDR3 sequence is CASSVTSGGTRYFGTQYF. CDR3 DNA: TGTGCCAGCAGCGTGACTAGCGGGGGGACCCGTTATTTTGGTACGCAGTATTTT.

The chain links TRBV6-5 to TRBJ2-1, with 7 bases aligning to TRBD1. CDR1 MNHEY and CDR2 SVGAGI come from the germline V gene. V shed 2 bases and J 4 bases; nucleotides not matched to a gene: 2. The CDR3 totals 14 residues. This CDR3 reads CASSYGDRYNEQFF. CDR3 in DNA: TGTGCCAGCAGTTACGGGGACAGATACAATGAGCAGTTCTTC.

The chain is built from TRBV7-2 and TRBJ2-4; 7 bases are a match to TRBD2. This CDR3 comprises 16 residues. With 5 bases clipped from V and 0 bases from J, the junction kept 7 bases outside the gene matches. Germline V CDR1 and CDR2: SGHTA, FQGNSA. DNA for the CDR3: TGTGCCAGCAGCCAAGCCAGGACTAGAGCCAAAAACATTCAGTACTTC. Its translation is CASSQARTRAKNIQYF. Looking up the rest from reference TRBV7-2 and TRBJ2-4 gives the full variable domain: GAGVSQSPSNKVTEKGKDVELRCDPISGHTALYWYRQSLGQGLEFLIYFQGNSAPDKSGLPSDRFSAERTGGSVSTLTIQRTQQEDSAVYLCASSQARTRAKNIQYFGAGTRLSVL.

This clone was recorded a few times. The CDR3 spells CSVDFGTSGSNEQFF. The CDR3 coding sequence is TGCAGCGTTGATTTCGGGACTAGCGGGAGCAATGAGCAGTTCTTC. V usage is TRBV29-1 and J usage is TRBJ2-1, with TRBD2 matching over 14 bases. With 3 bases clipped from V and 6 bases from J, the junction kept 4 bases outside the gene matches. This CDR3 comprises 15 residues. Per germline, CDR1 SQVTM and CDR2 ANQGSEA.

V usage is TRBV5-1 and J usage is TRBJ2-5, with D perhaps given as TRBD1 or TRBD2 (5 bases each). Germline V gene lookup returns CDR1 SGHRS and CDR2 YFSETQ. V was cut by 4 bases and J by 2 bases, with 15 bases left in between. The CDR3 covers 15 residues. The CDR3 region has the DNA TGCGCCAGCAGCATCTCCGGGACCCCACAAGAGACCCAGTACTTC. It translates to CASSISGTPQETQYF.

The rearrangement uses TRBV28 and TRBJ2-1; 9 positions agree with TRBD1. Losses at the gene ends were 5 bases for V and 10 bases for J; bases not matched to a gene: 9. The CDR3 has 14 amino acids. The germline V gene has CDR1 MDHEN and CDR2 SYDVKM. The CDR3 sequence is CASSPGQGSREQFF. The CDR3 bases are TGTGCCAGCAGTCCGGGACAGGGAAGCCGGGAGCAGTTCTTC.

This clone appeared many times. V usage is TRBV7-9 and J usage is TRBJ1-4; 8 bases align to TRBD1. Per the germline V gene, CDR1 is SEHNR and CDR2 is FQNEAQ (reference sequence). The CDR3 extends over 13 amino acids. V dropped 5 bases and J dropped 10; count of bases not matched to a gene: 6. The CDR3 DNA reads TGTGCCAGCAGCGAGGGACAGGAGGGAAAACTGTTTTTT. It yields the protein CASSEGQEGKLFF.

The CDR3 sequence: CASSLLGGGEDTQYF. For the CDR3, the DNA is TGTGCCAGCAGTTTGTTGGGTGGGGGCGAAGATACGCAGTATTTT. The J gene is TRBJ2-3, the V gene TRBV27; weak D call: TRBD1 (6 bases). V lost 3 bases and J lost 5, with 15 bases in between. There are 15 residues in the CDR3. Germline CDR1 MNHEY, CDR2 SMNVEV (reference sequence).

Concerning this clone: At the DNA level, this CDR3 is encoded by other sequences in the same sample as well. CDR3 loop: CSVGQGGQPQHF. The DNA of the CDR3 is TGCAGCGTTGGTCAGGGGGGTCAGCCCCAGCATTTT. The rearrangement links TRBV29-1 to TRBJ1-5; TRBD1 aligns across 7 bases. The CDR3 totals 12 residues. V shed 4 bases, J shed 6 bases, and the junction held 3 bases outside the gene matches. Germline CDR1 reads SQVTM; CDR2 reads ANQGSEA.

This chain joins TRBV6-5 and TRBJ1-2; tentatively, D is TRBD1 (5 bases). CDR3 size: 16 residues. Trimming removed 2 bases from V and 2 bases from J, with 15 bases in between. Looked up from germline, CDR1 is MNHEY and CDR2 is SVGAGI. The CDR3 loop is CASSYGPTGGNYGYTF. CDR3 DNA sequence: TGTGCCAGCAGTTACGGGCCCACAGGAGGGAACTATGGCTACACCTTC.

The chain has TRBV7-9 and TRBJ2-7, with a weak D call TRBD1 (6 bases). This CDR3 contains 16 residues. The germline V gene has CDR1 SEHNR and CDR2 FQNEAQ (reference sequence). The V gene lost 5 bases and the J gene lost 2 bases, with 19 bases spanning the gap. The CDR3 nucleotides read TGTGCCAGCAGCCTACAATGGGGGCAGCCGGCCTACGAGCAGTACTTC. Residues: CASSLQWGQPAYEQYF.

This clone has only a few counts. The CDR3 DNA reads as TGCGCCAGCAGCCAAGACCGGGCAGGGGGGACCATCTATGGCTACACCTTC. Translating it yields CASSQDRAGGTIYGYTF. This chain uses TRBV4-3 with TRBJ1-2, with 7 bases lining up with TRBD1. The CDR3 has 17 amino acids. CDR1 is LGHNA, CDR2 YSLEER, per germline. Trimming cost V 0 bases and J 4 bases; bases outside gene matches: 11.

The CDR3, as DNA: TGCGCCAGCAGCCAGTCGTCCTACTCCTACGAGCAGTACTTC. Its protein is CASSQSSYSYEQYF. The chain couples TRBV4-1 to TRBJ2-7, with D unresolved. Trimming took 3 bases from V and 0 from J, leaving 9 bases between them. The germline CDR1 and CDR2 sequences are MGHRA and YSYEKL. The CDR3 length is 14 residues.

The V and J genes are TRBV5-1 and TRBJ2-3; 9 bases are shared with TRBD2. Trimming removed 0 bases from V and 3 bases from J; junction bases left unmatched: 5. Per the germline V gene, CDR1 is SGHRS and CDR2 is YFSETQ. The CDR3 contains 16 residues. CDR3 residues: CASSLGASGTTDTQYF. The CDR3 DNA reads TGCGCCAGCAGCTTGGGAGCTAGCGGGACGACAGATACGCAGTATTTT.